These 5 T cell receptor beta chains share one sample of origin, sequenced in a study of technical replicates of blood from several donors (dated by TCRdb to the late 2010s). Library construction relied on the immunoSEQ multiplex PCR assay. Drawn from immuneACCESS, this table holds only the in-frame rearrangements with V and J called that TCRdb kept. Clones are partly lost; checked studies trace under half to an unresolved V gene and leave the rest unexplained. For this sample the table gives approximately 70,000 clones, of which roughly 95% were detected only once. The ten biggest clones cover about 0.22% of the sample. Sample: T cells isolated from PBMCs. The receptors come from a human donor in good health.

The J gene is TRBJ1-2, the V gene TRBV5-1; the D gene is possibly TRBD1 (5 bases). V was cut by 0 bases and J by 7 bases, with 16 bases left in between. Germline CDR1 reads SGHRS; CDR2 reads YFSETQ. The CDR3 consists of 15 residues. CDR3 coding DNA: TGCGCCAGCAGCTTGGAGGCCCCAGGGCCCCTTGGCTACACCTTC. Amino acid sequence: CASSLEAPGPLGYTF.

The chain combines TRBV5-4 with TRBJ2-2; D is undetermined. The CDR3 spans 14 residues. Germline CDR1 reads SGHNT; CDR2 reads YYREEE (reference sequence). The V gene lost 2 bases and the J gene lost 1 base, with 6 bases spanning the gap. CDR3 coding DNA: TGTGCCAGCAGCTTCGTCGGGAACACCGGGGAGCTGTTTTTT. Translated: CASSFVGNTGELFF.

The chain uses TRBV10-2 and TRBJ2-7; TRBD1 aligns across 8 bases. Looked up from germline, CDR1 is WSHSY and CDR2 is SAAADI. The CDR3 totals 13 residues. Trimming at V came to 5 bases and at J to 5 bases, leaving 5 bases not matched to a gene. CDR3 in DNA: TGCGCCAGCAGTCCCGGACAGGGAGACGAGCAGTACTTC. Its protein product is CASSPGQGDEQYF.

The genes are TRBV11-2 and TRBJ2-1; 8 positions agree with TRBD1. The V segment lost 1 base and the J segment 4 bases; nucleotides outside the gene matches: 3. This CDR3 is 15 amino acids long. The V gene's germline CDR1 is SGHAT and CDR2 FQNNGV. CDR3 protein: CASSLAGGAYNEQFF. The DNA for the CDR3 is TGTGCCAGCAGCTTAGCAGGGGGCGCTTACAATGAGCAGTTCTTC.

The chain carries TRBV6-1 and TRBJ1-2; 9 bases agree with TRBD1. CDR1 is MNHNS, CDR2 SASEGT, per germline. CDR3 length: 16 amino acids. V lost 4 bases, J lost 4 bases, and 10 bases stayed unmatched. The CDR3 here is CASSAQGARDTYGYTF. CDR3 bases: TGTGCCAGCAGTGCACAGGGGGCTCGAGACACCTATGGCTACACCTTC.